The source of this T cell receptor beta chain is a study of a mutant IDH1 vaccine in newly diagnosed glioma. At the level of the study: Radiotherapy alone preceded vaccination by 4-6 weeks; alternatively, vaccination started with temozolomide cycles. Patients arrived already treated with radiotherapy, temozolomide, or both, most having had both.

Some clones are missing from TCRdb's copy, which holds only in-frame ones; the method was immunoSEQ multiplex PCR. Here the sample spans around 42,000 clones, 80% to 90% being singletons. With respect to this clone: Its specificity is unknown.

General study findings and limits: Top peripheral T cell clonotype shifts appeared unrelated to pseudoprogression.

V lost 4 bases to trimming and J lost 2 bases; unmatched junction nucleotides: 8. Germline CDR1 and CDR2: SGHVS and FQNEAQ. The CDR3 consists of 16 residues. Indicated time point: week 5, during vaccination. Vaccination comprised doses that each held 300 ug of mutant IDH1 20-mer peptide, plus topical imiquimod. The receptor comes from a man aged 40-49 years with glioma. The specimen comprised PBMCs, sampled from a glioma patient whose treatment included an IDH1 peptide vaccine. This chain links TRBV7-8 with TRBJ2-7, with TRBD2 matching over 10 bases. The CDR3 sequence: CASSSQLAGTAYEQYF. The CDR3 DNA follows: TGTGCCAGCAGCTCCCAACTAGCGGGGACCGCCTACGAGCAGTACTTC.